The 20 T cell receptor beta chains reported below all come from one sample, sequenced in a study of T cell repertoires in cytomegalovirus infection (dated by TCRdb to the late 2010s). The reads were generated on an Illumina HiSeq 1500. The raw public data were reprocessed by TCRdb itself: fastp quality trimming at Q25, MiXCR clonotype calling, in-frame beta chains only. Duplicate CDR3 protein sequences are folded into a single record with the most common DNA and genes. The sample includes about 530,000 distinct CDR3 sequences, with more than 20% observed a single time. Less than 15% of the sample is taken by the ten largest. Sequences were obtained from PBMCs. These receptors all stem from a human donor in good health (CMV status not recorded). Some clones in this sample may be carry-over from other donors' samples.

This clonotype was recorded many times. The V and J genes are TRBV7-8 and TRBJ2-2; TRBD2 matches at 7 bases. CDR1 SGHVS and CDR2 FQNEAQ come from the germline V gene. J was trimmed by 5 bases and V by 0 bases; bases with no gene match: 9. The CDR3 extends over 17 amino acids. The CDR3 region has the DNA TGTGCCAGCAGCTTAGCTCTAGCGGAACTTTGGACCGGGGAGCTGTTTTTT. Its translation: CASSLALAELWTGELFF.

The chain has TRBV7-9 and TRBJ2-2; D is ambiguous. V gave up 11 bases and J gave up 3 bases, with 7 bases separating them. CDR1 SEHNR and CDR2 FQNEAQ come from the germline V gene (reference sequence). The CDR3 runs to 11 residues. The CDR3 sequence: CAPRDTGELFF. CDR3 DNA: TGTGCCCCTAGGGACACCGGGGAGCTGTTTTTT.

Ten or more counts support this clonotype. The V gene is TRBV7-6, the J gene TRBJ1-1, with D possibly TRBD1 on 6 matching bases. From germline, CDR1 is SGHVS and CDR2 FNYEAQ. The V end was cut by 5 bases, the J end by 4 bases, with 14 bases between. The CDR3 runs to 14 residues. The CDR3 protein is CASSPTGTTTEAFF. CDR3 DNA sequence: TGTGCCAGCAGCCCCACAGGGACTACCACTGAAGCTTTCTTT.

This clonotype came up a few times. The chain recombines TRBV2 with TRBJ2-1, with 12 nucleotides matching TRBD2. After removal of 6 bases from V and 8 bases from J, the junction contained 14 bases not matched to a gene. CDR3 length: 17 residues. Germline V CDR1 and CDR2: SNHLY, FYNNEI. This CDR3 is CASSLTLAGGPLHEQFF. The CDR3 coding sequence is TGTGCCAGCAGCCTCACTCTAGCGGGAGGGCCTCTCCATGAGCAGTTCTTC.

This sequence joins TRBV20-1 and TRBJ1-2, with 7 bases fitting TRBD1. The CDR3 length is 16 residues. After removal of 3 bases from V and 0 bases from J, the junction contained 10 bases not matched to a gene. The germline CDR1 and CDR2 sequences are DFQATT and SNEGSKA (reference sequence). The CDR3 nucleotides are TGCAGTGCTAGGGGACCCACCGGGACAGCTAACTATGGCTACACCTTC. Protein sequence: CSARGPTGTANYGYTF.

There are many counts of this clonotype. The V and J genes are TRBV7-9 and TRBJ1-1; no reliable D call. V gave up 5 bases and J gave up 2 bases, with 18 bases separating them. Per the germline V gene, CDR1 is SEHNR and CDR2 is FQNEAQ (reference sequence). CDR3 length: 16 amino acids. In DNA, the CDR3 is TGTGCCAGCAGCCCCTCGTACGGGATGAGTAACACTGAAGCTTTCTTT. Translated: CASSPSYGMSNTEAFF.

The V gene is TRBV7-2, the J gene TRBJ1-2; 8 bases match TRBD1. J gave up 2 bases and V 4 bases, and 3 bases lay outside the gene matches. The CDR3 consists of 14 residues. Looked up from germline, CDR1 is SGHTA and CDR2 is FQGNSA. The CDR3 nucleotides are TGTGCCAGCAGCTCGACAGGGGTGAACTATGGCTACACCTTC. Translation: CASSSTGVNYGYTF.

This clonotype was found many times. V and J are TRBV7-9 and TRBJ2-6, with 7 bases aligning to TRBD1. Germline values: CDR1 SEHNR, CDR2 FQNEAQ (reference sequence). Trimming cost V 0 bases and J 2 bases; bases outside gene matches: 4. The CDR3 runs 17 residues. CDR3: CASSLALTGPGANVLTF. The CDR3 nucleotides read TGTGCCAGCAGCTTAGCCCTGACAGGGCCTGGGGCCAACGTCCTGACTTTC.

This clonotype was seen ten or more times. This rearrangement joins TRBV12-3 or TRBV12-4 to TRBJ1-1; TRBD1 matches at 7 bases. V was pared by 3 bases and J by 10 bases, with 11 bases of the junction left unmatched. The CDR3 totals 14 residues. The CDR3 DNA follows: TGTGCCAGCAGTTTTACCCAGGGGGAGGTTTCAGCTTTCTTT. Its protein is CASSFTQGEVSAFF.

The chain recombines TRBV6-2 or TRBV6-3 with TRBJ2-1, with 8 bases that match TRBD1. Germline V lookup: CDR1 MNHEY, CDR2 SVGEGT. CDR3 length: 16 residues. Trimming removed 3 bases from V and 4 bases from J; junction bases left unmatched: 8. CDR3 bases: TGTGCCAGCAGTTATCTACAGGGGGGCAGGTACAATGAGCAGTTCTTC. As protein: CASSYLQGGRYNEQFF.

This clonotype was recorded many times. The chain links TRBV7-2 to TRBJ2-7; no definite D call. V dropped 0 bases and J dropped 0 bases, with 9 bases sitting between them. Germline V gene sequence: CDR1 SGHTA, CDR2 FQGNSA. The CDR3 is 15 residues long. DNA of the CDR3: TGTGCCAGCAGCTTAGCGGGCGAGAGCTCCTACGAGCAGTACTTC. As protein: CASSLAGESSYEQYF.

This clonotype was seen a handful of times. The chain has TRBV24-1 and TRBJ2-2, with D perhaps TRBD2 (5 bases). Trimming removed 9 bases at V and 2 bases at J, with 12 bases between. CDR3 length equals 14 residues. The germline CDR1 and CDR2 sequences are KGHDR and SFDVKD. CDR3 coding DNA: TGTGCCACCGAGGGTAGAGGAAACACCGGGGAGCTGTTTTTT. This translates into CATEGRGNTGELFF.

Ten or more counts support this clonotype. The J gene is TRBJ2-1, the V gene TRBV7-2; D is unresolved. Looked up from germline, CDR1 is SGHTA and CDR2 is FQGNSA. Trimming left V 1 base short and J 0 bases short, with 7 bases between. This CDR3 spans 15 amino acids. The CDR3 DNA is TGTGCCAGCAGCTTAGGGCTCCGCTCCTACAATGAGCAGTTCTTC. Translating it yields CASSLGLRSYNEQFF. Full variable domain (outside the CDR3, taken from reference TRBV7-2 and TRBJ2-1): GAGVSQSPSNKVTEKGKDVELRCDPISGHTALYWYRQSLGQGLEFLIYFQGNSAPDKSGLPSDRFSAERTGGSVSTLTIQRTQQEDSAVYLCASSLGLRSYNEQFFGPGTRLTVL.

The V gene is TRBV6-2 or TRBV6-3, the J gene TRBJ2-1; D is ambiguous. Trimming took 2 bases from V and 8 from J, leaving 7 bases between them. In germline, CDR1 is MNHEY, CDR2 SVGEGT. The CDR3 extends over 12 amino acids. CDR3 protein: CASSYTFDEQFF. For the CDR3, the DNA is TGTGCCAGCAGTTACACGTTCGATGAGCAGTTCTTC.

The CDR3, as DNA: TGTGCCAGCAGTGAAATGCGTGGCGGCCCTAGCACAGATACGCAGTATTTT. This codes for CASSEMRGGPSTDTQYF. The chain joins TRBV2 to TRBJ2-3; the D is unclear. Germline assignment: CDR1 SNHLY and CDR2 FYNNEI. The CDR3 contains 17 residues. Deletions cut 2 bases from V and 0 bases from J, with 15 bases between.

This clonotype was seen ten or more times. Here the CDR3 DNA reads TGTGCCAGCAGAGGACGGAGAATTGGAATGAACACTGAAGCTTTCTTT. It specifies CASRGRRIGMNTEAFF. The rearrangement links TRBV12-3 or TRBV12-4 to TRBJ1-1, with unresolved D. Between the trimmed V and J ends, which lost 6 bases and 0 bases, there was a span of 17 bases. The CDR3 has 16 amino acids.

The gene calls are TRBV7-2 and TRBJ2-5; D gene ambiguous. The V end was cut by 4 bases, the J end by 5 bases, with 11 bases between. This CDR3 has 13 residues. Per the germline V gene, CDR1 is SGHTA and CDR2 is FQGNSA. CDR3 DNA sequence: TGTGCCAGCAGCTCTGGGCCAATGGAGACCCAGTACTTC. Residues: CASSSGPMETQYF.

The J gene is TRBJ2-3, the V gene TRBV20-1; no reliable D call. Trimming pared 3 bases from V and 0 bases from J, leaving 7 bases between. Per the germline V gene, CDR1 is DFQATT and CDR2 is SNEGSKA (reference sequence). This CDR3 contains 13 residues. In DNA form, the CDR3 reads TGCAGTGCTAGGGTGGTTAGCACAGATACGCAGTATTTT. It translates to CSARVVSTDTQYF.

The table lists this clonotype with a few counts. The chain couples TRBV7-8 to TRBJ2-1, with 8 bases identical to TRBD2. This CDR3 has 14 residues. V lost 5 bases and J lost 7; bases outside the gene matches: 7. CDR1 and CDR2 from the germline V gene are SGHVS and FQNEAQ. CDR3 nucleotide sequence: TGTGCCAGCAGCCCCCGCCGGGAGGGTAATGAGCAGTTCTTC. Encoded protein: CASSPRREGNEQFF.

This clonotype was seen only a few times. This chain links TRBV5-4 with TRBJ2-2; no firm D call. V lost 4 bases to trimming and J lost 2 bases, with 15 bases between them. The CDR3 covers 16 residues. Germline V gene lookup returns CDR1 SGHNT and CDR2 YYREEE (reference sequence). CDR3 protein: CASSLGSLANTGELFF. DNA of the CDR3: TGTGCCAGCAGCCTTGGGTCACTGGCTAACACCGGGGAGCTGTTTTTT.